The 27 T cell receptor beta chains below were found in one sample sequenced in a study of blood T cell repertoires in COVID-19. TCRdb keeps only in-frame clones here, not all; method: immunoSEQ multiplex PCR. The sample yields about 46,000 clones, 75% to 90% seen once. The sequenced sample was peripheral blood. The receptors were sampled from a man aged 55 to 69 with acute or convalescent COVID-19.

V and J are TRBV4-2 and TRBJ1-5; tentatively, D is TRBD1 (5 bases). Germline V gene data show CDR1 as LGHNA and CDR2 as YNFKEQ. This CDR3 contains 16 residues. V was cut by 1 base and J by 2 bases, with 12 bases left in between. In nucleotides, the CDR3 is TGTGCCAGCAGCCAAGGGGGGGAACGCGGCAATCAGCCCCAGCATTTT. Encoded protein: CASSQGGERGNQPQHF.

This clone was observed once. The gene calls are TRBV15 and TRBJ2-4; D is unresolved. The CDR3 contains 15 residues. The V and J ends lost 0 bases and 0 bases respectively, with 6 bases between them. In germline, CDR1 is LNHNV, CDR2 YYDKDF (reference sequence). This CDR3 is CATSRDLIAKNIQYF. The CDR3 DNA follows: TGTGCCACCAGCAGAGATCTTATAGCCAAAAACATTCAGTACTTC.

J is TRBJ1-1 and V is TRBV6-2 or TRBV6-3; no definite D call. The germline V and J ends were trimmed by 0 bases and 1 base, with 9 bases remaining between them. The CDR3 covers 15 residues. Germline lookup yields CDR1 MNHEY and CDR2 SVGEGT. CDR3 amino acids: CASSYSASGNTEAFF. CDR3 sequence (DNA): TGTGCCAGCAGTTACTCTGCCTCCGGGAACACTGAAGCTTTCTTT.

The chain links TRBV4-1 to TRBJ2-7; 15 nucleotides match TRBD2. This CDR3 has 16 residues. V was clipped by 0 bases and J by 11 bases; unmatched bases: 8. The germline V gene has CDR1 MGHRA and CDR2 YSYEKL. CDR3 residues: CASSQDLIGTSGRKYF. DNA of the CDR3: TGCGCCAGCAGCCAAGATTTAATTGGGACTAGCGGGAGGAAGTACTTC.

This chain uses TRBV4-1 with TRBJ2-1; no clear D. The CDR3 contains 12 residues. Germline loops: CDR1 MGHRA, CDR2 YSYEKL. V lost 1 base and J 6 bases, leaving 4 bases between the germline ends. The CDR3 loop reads CASSQGSNEQFF. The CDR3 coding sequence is TGCGCCAGCAGCCAAGGTAGCAATGAGCAGTTCTTC.

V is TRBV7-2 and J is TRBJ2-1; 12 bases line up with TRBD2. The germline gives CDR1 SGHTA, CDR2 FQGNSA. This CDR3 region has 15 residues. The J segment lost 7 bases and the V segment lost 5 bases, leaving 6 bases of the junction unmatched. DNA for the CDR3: TGTGCCAGCAGCCCTCCGGGACTAGCGGGTAATGAGCAGTTCTTC. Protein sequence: CASSPPGLAGNEQFF.

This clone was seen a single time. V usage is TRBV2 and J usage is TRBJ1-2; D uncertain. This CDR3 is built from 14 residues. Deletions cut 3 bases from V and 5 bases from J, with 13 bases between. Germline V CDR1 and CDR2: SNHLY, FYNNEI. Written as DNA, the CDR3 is TGTGCCAGCAGTGAGTCTAATCGTCGGTATGGCTACACCTTC. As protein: CASSESNRRYGYTF.

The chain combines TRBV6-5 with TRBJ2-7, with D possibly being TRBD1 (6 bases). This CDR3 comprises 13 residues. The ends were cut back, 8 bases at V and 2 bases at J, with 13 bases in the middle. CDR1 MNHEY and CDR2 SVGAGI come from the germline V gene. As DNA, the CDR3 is TGTGCCAGCGTTTCTGGGGGCGCCTACGAGCAGTACTTC. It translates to CASVSGGAYEQYF.

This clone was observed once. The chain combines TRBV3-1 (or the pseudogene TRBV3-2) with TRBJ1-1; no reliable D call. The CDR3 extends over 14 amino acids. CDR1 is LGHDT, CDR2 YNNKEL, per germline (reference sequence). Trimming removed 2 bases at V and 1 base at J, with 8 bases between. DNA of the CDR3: TGTGCCAGCAGCCAATCTGTGAGGAACACTGAAGCTTTCTTT. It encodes CASSQSVRNTEAFF.

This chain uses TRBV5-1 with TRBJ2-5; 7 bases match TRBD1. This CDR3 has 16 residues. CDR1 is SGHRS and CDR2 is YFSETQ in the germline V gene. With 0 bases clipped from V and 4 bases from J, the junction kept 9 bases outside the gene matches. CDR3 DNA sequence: TGCGCCAGCAGCTTGGCGGGGACAGTAAGGGGAGAGACCCAGTACTTC. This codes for CASSLAGTVRGETQYF.

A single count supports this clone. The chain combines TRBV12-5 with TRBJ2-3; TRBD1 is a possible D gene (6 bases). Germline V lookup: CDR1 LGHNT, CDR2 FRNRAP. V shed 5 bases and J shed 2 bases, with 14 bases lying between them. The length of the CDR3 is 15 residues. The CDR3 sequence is CASGKGDTYTDTQYF. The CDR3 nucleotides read TGTGCTAGTGGTAAGGGGGACACCTACACAGATACGCAGTATTTT.

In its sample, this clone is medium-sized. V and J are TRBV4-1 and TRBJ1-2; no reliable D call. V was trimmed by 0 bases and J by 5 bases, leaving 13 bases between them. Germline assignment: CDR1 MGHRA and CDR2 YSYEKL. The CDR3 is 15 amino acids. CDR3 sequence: CASSQESKQIYGYTF. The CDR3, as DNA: TGCGCCAGCAGCCAAGAAAGCAAACAGATATATGGCTACACCTTC.

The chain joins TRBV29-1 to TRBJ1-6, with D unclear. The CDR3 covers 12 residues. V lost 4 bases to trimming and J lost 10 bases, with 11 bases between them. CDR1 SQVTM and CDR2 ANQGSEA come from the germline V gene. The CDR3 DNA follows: TGCAGCGTTGGGGGAGAAGACTCACCCCTCCACTTT. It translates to CSVGGEDSPLHF.

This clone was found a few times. CDR3 loop: CASSVATSGQGAYGYTF. CDR3 bases: TGTGCCAGCAGCGTAGCTACCTCCGGACAGGGGGCCTATGGCTACACCTTC. The rearrangement joins TRBV9 to TRBJ1-2; TRBD1 aligns across 11 bases. The J segment lost 4 bases and the V segment lost 0 bases, leaving 8 bases of the junction unmatched. This CDR3 region has 17 residues. CDR1 SGDLS and CDR2 YYNGEE come from the germline V gene.

As DNA, the CDR3 is TGTGCCAGTAGAGGGACAGGGGCGGCGAGAGGTCAGCCCCAGCATTTT. Its translation: CASRGTGAARGQPQHF. This rearrangement joins TRBV19 to TRBJ1-5; 10 bases are shared with TRBD1. This CDR3 has 16 residues. V gave up 6 bases and J gave up 6 bases; unmatched junction bases: 11. The germline V gene has CDR1 LNHDA and CDR2 SQIVND (reference sequence).

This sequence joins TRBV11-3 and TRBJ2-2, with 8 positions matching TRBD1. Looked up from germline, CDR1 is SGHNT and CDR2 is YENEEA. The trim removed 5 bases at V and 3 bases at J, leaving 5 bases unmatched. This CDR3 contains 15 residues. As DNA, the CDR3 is TGTGCCAGCAGCACAGGGGGGAGCTACACCGGGGAGCTGTTTTTT. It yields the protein CASSTGGSYTGELFF.

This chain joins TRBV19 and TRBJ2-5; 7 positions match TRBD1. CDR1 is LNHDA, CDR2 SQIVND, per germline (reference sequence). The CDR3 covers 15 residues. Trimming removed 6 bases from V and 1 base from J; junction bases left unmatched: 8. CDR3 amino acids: CASSQEGTVQETQYF. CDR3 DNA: TGTGCCAGTAGCCAAGAGGGGACAGTCCAAGAGACCCAGTACTTC.

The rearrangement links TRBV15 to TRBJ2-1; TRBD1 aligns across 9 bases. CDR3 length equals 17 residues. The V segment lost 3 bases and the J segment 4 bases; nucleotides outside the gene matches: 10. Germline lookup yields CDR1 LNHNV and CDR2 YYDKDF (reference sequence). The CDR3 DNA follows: TGTGCCACCAGCAGTACAGGGGGCGAATTAATTTACAATGAGCAGTTCTTC. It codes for CATSSTGGELIYNEQFF.

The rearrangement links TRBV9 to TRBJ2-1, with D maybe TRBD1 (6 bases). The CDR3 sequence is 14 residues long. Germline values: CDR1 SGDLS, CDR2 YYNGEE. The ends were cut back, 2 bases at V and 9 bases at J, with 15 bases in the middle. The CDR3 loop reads CASSVNRGGGEQFF. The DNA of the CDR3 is TGTGCCAGCAGCGTTAATAGAGGGGGTGGTGAGCAGTTCTTC.

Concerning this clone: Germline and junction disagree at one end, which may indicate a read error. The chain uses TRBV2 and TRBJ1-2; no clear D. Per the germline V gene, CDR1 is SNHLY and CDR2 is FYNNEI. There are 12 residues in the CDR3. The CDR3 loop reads CASTYLMALGAF. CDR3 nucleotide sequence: TGTGCCAGCACGTATCTTATGGCTCTGGGAGCCTTC.

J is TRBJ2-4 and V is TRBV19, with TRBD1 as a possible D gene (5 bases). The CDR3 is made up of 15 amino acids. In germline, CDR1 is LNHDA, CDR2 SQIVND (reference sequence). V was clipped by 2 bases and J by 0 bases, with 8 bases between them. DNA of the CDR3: TGTGCCAGTAGTATACAGGGTCTAGCCAAAAACATTCAGTACTTC. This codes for CASSIQGLAKNIQYF.

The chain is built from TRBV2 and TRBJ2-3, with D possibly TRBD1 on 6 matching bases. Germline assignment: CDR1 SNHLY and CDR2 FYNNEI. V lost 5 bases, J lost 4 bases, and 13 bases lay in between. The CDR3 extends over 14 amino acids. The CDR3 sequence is CASSSLPGADTQYF. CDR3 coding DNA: TGTGCCAGCAGTAGTCTGCCAGGGGCAGATACGCAGTATTTT.

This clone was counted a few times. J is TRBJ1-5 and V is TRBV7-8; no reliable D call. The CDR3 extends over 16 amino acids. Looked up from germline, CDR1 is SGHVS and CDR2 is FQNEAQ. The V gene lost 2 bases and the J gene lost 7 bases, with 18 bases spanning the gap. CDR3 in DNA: TGTGCCAGCAGCTTATTTGGTTACCGGGGTGAACAGCCCCAGCATTTT. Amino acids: CASSLFGYRGEQPQHF. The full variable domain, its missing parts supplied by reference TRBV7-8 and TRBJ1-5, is GAGVSQSPRYKVAKRGQDVALRCDPISGHVSLFWYQQALGQGPEFLTYFQNEAQLDKSGLPSDRFFAERPEGSVSTLKIQRTQQEDSAVYLCASSLFGYRGEQPQHFGDGTRLSIL.

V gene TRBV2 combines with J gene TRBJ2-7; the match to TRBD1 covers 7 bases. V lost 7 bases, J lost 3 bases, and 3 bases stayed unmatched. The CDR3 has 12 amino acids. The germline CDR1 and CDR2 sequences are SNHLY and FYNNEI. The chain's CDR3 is CASKGANYEQYF. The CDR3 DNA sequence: TGTGCCAGCAAGGGGGCGAACTACGAGCAGTACTTC.

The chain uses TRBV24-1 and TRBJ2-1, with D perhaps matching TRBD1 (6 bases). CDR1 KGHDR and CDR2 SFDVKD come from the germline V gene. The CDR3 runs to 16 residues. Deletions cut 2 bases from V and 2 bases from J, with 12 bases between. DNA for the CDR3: TGTGCCACCAGTGATTCCGGGACAAAAACCTACAATGAGCAGTTCTTC. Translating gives CATSDSGTKTYNEQFF.

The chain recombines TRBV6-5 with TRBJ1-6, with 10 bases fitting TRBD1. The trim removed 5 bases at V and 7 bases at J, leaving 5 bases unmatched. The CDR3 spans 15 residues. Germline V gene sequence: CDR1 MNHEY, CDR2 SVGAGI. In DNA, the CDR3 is TGTGCCAGCAGTCTGAGACAGGGGGCAAATTCACCCCTCCACTTT. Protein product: CASSLRQGANSPLHF.

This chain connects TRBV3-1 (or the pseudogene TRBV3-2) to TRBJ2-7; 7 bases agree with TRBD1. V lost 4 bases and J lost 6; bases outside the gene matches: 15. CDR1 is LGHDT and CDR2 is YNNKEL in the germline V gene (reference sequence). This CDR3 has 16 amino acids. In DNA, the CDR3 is TGTGCCAGCAGCCCCTTCGTAGGGACAGCCAGCGGCGAGCAGTACTTC. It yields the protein CASSPFVGTASGEQYF.